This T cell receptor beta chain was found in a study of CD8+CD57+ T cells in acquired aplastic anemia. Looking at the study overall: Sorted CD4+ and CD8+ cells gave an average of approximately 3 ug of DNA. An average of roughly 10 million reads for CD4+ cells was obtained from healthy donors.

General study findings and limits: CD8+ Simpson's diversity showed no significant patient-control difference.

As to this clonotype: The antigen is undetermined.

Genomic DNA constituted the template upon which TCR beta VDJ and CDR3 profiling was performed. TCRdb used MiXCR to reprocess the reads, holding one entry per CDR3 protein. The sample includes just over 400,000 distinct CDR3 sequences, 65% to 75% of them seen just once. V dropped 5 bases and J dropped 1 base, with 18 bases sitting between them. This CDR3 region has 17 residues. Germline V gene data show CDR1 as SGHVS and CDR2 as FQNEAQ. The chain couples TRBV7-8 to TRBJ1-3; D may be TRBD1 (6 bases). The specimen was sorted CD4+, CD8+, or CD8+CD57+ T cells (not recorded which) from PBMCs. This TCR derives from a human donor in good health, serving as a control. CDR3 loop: CASSTSQGRESGNTIYF. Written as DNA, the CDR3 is TGTGCCAGCAGCACCAGTCAGGGGAGGGAGTCTGGAAACACCATATATTTT.